The 24 T cell receptor beta chains below come from one sample, sequenced in a study of post-analysis software for immune sequencing data. The study, taken as a whole, reports: Among five TRBV segments more frequent in patients than controls were TRBV5-6, TRBV5-1 and TRBV20-1.

These receptors' antigens are unknown. TCR beta cDNA libraries had unique molecular identifiers. One entry per CDR3 protein results from TCRdb running MiXCR on the PCR reads. The table records a few hundred thousand distinct CDR3 sequences, around a third of them present only once. Sequencing used blood. These TCRs come from a girl under 18 with multiple sclerosis.

This clonotype was recorded many times. This chain uses TRBV6-5 with TRBJ2-7; D is perhaps TRBD1 (5 bases). The V end lost 8 bases, the J end lost 2 bases, and 13 bases lay between the germline ends. In germline, CDR1 is MNHEY, CDR2 SVGAGI. CDR3 length: 13 amino acids. The CDR3 nucleotides are TGTGCCAGCTCCCAGGGCTCGCCCTACGAGCAGTACTTC. This sequence encodes CASSQGSPYEQYF.

V and J are TRBV20-1 and TRBJ1-6, with D possibly TRBD1 on 6 matching bases. This CDR3 region has 20 residues. Germline loops: CDR1 DFQATT, CDR2 SNEGSKA (reference sequence). The CDR3 loop is CTSRDTLSPDPSSYNSPLHF. CDR3 sequence (DNA): TGCACTAGCCGGGACACGTTATCCCCCGACCCAAGCTCCTATAATTCACCCCTCCACTTT.

This clonotype appeared a few times. The chain is built from TRBV5-1 and TRBJ1-4; D not certain. This CDR3 spans 14 amino acids. Germline V gene data show CDR1 as SGHRS and CDR2 as YFSETQ. V gave up 2 bases and J gave up 7 bases, with 12 bases separating them. CDR3 in amino acids: CASSFRGIGEKLFF. In DNA, the CDR3 is TGCGCCAGCAGCTTCCGTGGGATTGGTGAAAAACTGTTTTTT.

In its sample, this clonotype was seen a few times. The chain uses TRBV27 and TRBJ2-1, with a tentative D call TRBD2 (6 bases). The CDR3 loop spans 12 amino acids. The V gene lost 2 bases and the J gene lost 11 bases, with 10 bases spanning the gap. Germline V CDR1 and CDR2: MNHEY, SMNVEV (reference sequence). The CDR3 nucleotides read TGTGCCAGCAGTTTACTGCGGGGTAAGCAGTTCTTC. It specifies CASSLLRGKQFF.

The chain combines TRBV3-1 with TRBJ1-1; D is unresolved. This CDR3 spans 14 amino acids. With 3 bases removed from V and 1 base from J, the gap between germline ends came to 9 bases. CDR1 is LGHDT, CDR2 YNNKEL, per germline (reference sequence). The CDR3 nucleotides read TGTGCCAGCAGCCAGGCCTGGGGGAACACTGAAGCTTTCTTT. Protein: CASSQAWGNTEAFF.

This clonotype has more than one count but fewer than ten. This chain connects TRBV20-1 to TRBJ2-3; D is undetermined. Germline lookup yields CDR1 DFQATT and CDR2 SNEGSKA (reference sequence). Trimming took 1 base from V and 0 from J, leaving 8 bases between them. This CDR3 is built from 14 residues. The DNA for the CDR3 is TGCAGTGCTAGAGTTGGAATTAGCACAGATACGCAGTATTTT. Its protein is CSARVGISTDTQYF.

The V gene is TRBV10-3, the J gene TRBJ1-1; the D gene is possibly TRBD1 (5 bases). Trimming left V 4 bases short and J 7 bases short, with 19 bases between. The V gene's germline CDR1 is ENHRY and CDR2 SYGVKD. The CDR3 contains 15 residues. In nucleotides, the CDR3 is TGTGCCATCAGTGGGGACCTCCAGGGTCACGATGAAGCTTTCTTT. Protein sequence: CAISGDLQGHDEAFF.

This chain uses TRBV20-1 with TRBJ1-5; D ambiguous. V was shortened by 3 bases and J by 4 bases, with 7 bases between the two germline ends. This CDR3 has 12 amino acids. Germline V gene sequence: CDR1 DFQATT, CDR2 SNEGSKA (reference sequence). CDR3: CSASPTNQPQHF. As DNA, the CDR3 is TGCAGTGCTAGTCCCACTAATCAGCCCCAGCATTTT.

The chain combines TRBV12-3 or TRBV12-4 with TRBJ1-5; 12 bases align to TRBD1. V lost 5 bases, J lost 6 bases, and 8 bases stayed unmatched. The CDR3 runs 16 residues. CDR3 loop: CASSGRDRGLSQPQHF. The DNA of the CDR3 is TGTGCCAGCAGTGGCCGGGACAGGGGGCTGAGTCAGCCCCAGCATTTT.

The chain combines TRBV7-9 with TRBJ2-1; no clear D gene. The CDR3 has 13 residues. Germline CDR1 reads SEHNR; CDR2 reads FQNEAQ (reference sequence). V was pared by 5 bases and J by 6 bases, with 11 bases between. The CDR3 DNA is TGTGCCAGCAGCCCCGAACATACCAATGAGCAGTTCTTC. Its protein product is CASSPEHTNEQFF.

The V call is TRBV9, the J call TRBJ1-2; 7 bases agree with TRBD1. The ends lost 3 bases at V and 11 bases at J; junction bases unmatched: 16. Per the germline V gene, CDR1 is SGDLS and CDR2 is YYNGEE. The CDR3 is 15 amino acids. DNA of the CDR3: TGTGCCAGCAGCGAGACAACAGGCATGGCAGGGGGATACACCTTC. This translates into CASSETTGMAGGYTF.

The chain is built from TRBV7-2 and TRBJ2-5; D gene ambiguous. CDR1 and CDR2 from the germline V gene are SGHTA and FQGNSA. The CDR3 totals 15 residues. Trimming left V 2 bases short and J 5 bases short, with 15 bases between. CDR3 protein: CASSLFTPPGETQYF. Here the CDR3 DNA reads TGTGCCAGCAGCTTATTCACCCCACCTGGGGAGACCCAGTACTTC.

This rearrangement joins TRBV12-3 or TRBV12-4 to TRBJ2-4, with D tentatively TRBD1 or TRBD2 (5 bases each). Near its end, the DNA agrees better with TRBJ2-7, so the J call may be wrong. The CDR3 runs 14 residues. CDR3 in amino acids: CASSPVGEAYEQYF. The CDR3 nucleotides are TGTGCCAGCAGCCCCGTGGGGGAAGCCTACGAGCAGTACTTC.

About this clonotype: At one end, the junction sequence differs from germline, possibly due to a read error. The rearrangement joins TRBV7-9 to TRBJ2-1; a possible D gene is TRBD2 (5 bases). The CDR3 extends over 15 amino acids. Germline lookup yields CDR1 SEHNR and CDR2 FQNEAQ (reference sequence). CDR3 DNA: TGTGCCAGCAGCCCGAGCGAGGGAGCCTACAATGGGCAGTTCTTC. Translated: CASSPSEGAYNGQFF.

The chain recombines TRBV5-1 with TRBJ2-7; D unclear. Germline-derived CDR1 and CDR2 are SGHRS and YFSETQ. The CDR3 sequence is 15 residues long. Trimming left V 0 bases short and J 5 bases short, with 15 bases between. The CDR3 here is CASSLGGSLLDEQYF. In DNA form, the CDR3 reads TGCGCCAGCAGCTTGGGCGGCTCCCTTTTGGACGAGCAGTACTTC.

The rearrangement uses TRBV7-2 and TRBJ2-7; D tentatively reads TRBD1 or TRBD2 (5 bases each). With the DNA end fitting TRBJ2-5 better, the J assignment may be wrong. The germline V gene has CDR1 SGHTA and CDR2 FQGNSA. The CDR3 is 14 residues long. The CDR3 loop is CASSLGGSPGTQYF. Written as DNA, the CDR3 is TGTGCCAGCAGCTTAGGGGGGAGCCCCGGGACCCAGTACTTC.

In its sample, this clonotype was seen a few times. The chain has TRBV10-3 and TRBJ2-1, with D hard to call. Germline CDR1 is ENHRY and CDR2 is SYGVKD. This CDR3 is 12 amino acids long. Trimming cost V 10 bases and J 6 bases, with 13 bases left between them. The CDR3, as DNA: TGTGCCACCAGGCCAGAACGCAATGAGCAGTTCTTC. Protein sequence: CATRPERNEQFF.

In its sample, this clonotype was seen a few times. The V gene is TRBV3-1, the J gene TRBJ1-2; D gene uncertain. Germline V CDR1 and CDR2: LGHDT, YNNKEL (reference sequence). Trimming pared 1 base from V and 6 bases from J, leaving 9 bases between. The CDR3 sequence is 13 residues long. The CDR3 here is CASSQVQVHGYTF. The CDR3 DNA reads TGTGCCAGCAGCCAAGTGCAGGTCCATGGCTACACCTTC.

The rearrangement links TRBV6-5 to TRBJ2-1; 7 bases fit TRBD2. V lost 0 bases and J lost 2; bases outside the gene matches: 4. Per the germline V gene, CDR1 is MNHEY and CDR2 is SVGAGI. The CDR3 has 16 amino acids. The CDR3 reads CASSYSGGGPYNEQFF. As DNA, the CDR3 is TGTGCCAGCAGTTACTCGGGCGGGGGACCCTACAATGAGCAGTTCTTC.

This chain joins TRBV4-1 and TRBJ2-5; 8 bases agree with TRBD2. This CDR3 is built from 16 residues. V was clipped by 3 bases and J by 1 base; unmatched bases: 7. CDR1 is MGHRA and CDR2 is YSYEKL in the germline V gene. Here the CDR3 reads CASSQSAGAPQETQYF. Here the CDR3 DNA reads TGCGCCAGCAGCCAGTCAGCGGGGGCCCCCCAAGAGACCCAGTACTTC.

The chain joins TRBV6-1 to TRBJ1-6; no definite D call. Between the trimmed V and J ends, which lost 4 bases and 8 bases, there was a span of 6 bases. This CDR3 contains 12 residues. From germline, CDR1 is MNHNS and CDR2 SASEGT. The CDR3 nucleotides are TGTGCCAGCAGTGGTGGAGATTCACCCCTCCACTTT. This encodes CASSGGDSPLHF.

This clonotype showed up just a few times. The chain links TRBV15 to TRBJ2-5; TRBD2 is a possible D gene (6 bases). V lost 1 base to trimming and J lost 5 bases, with 11 bases between them. Germline assignment: CDR1 LNHNV and CDR2 YYDKDF (reference sequence). CDR3 length equals 14 residues. CDR3 bases: TGTGCCACCAGCAGAGGAGGGGAGGACGAGACCCAGTACTTC. Encoded protein: CATSRGGEDETQYF.

Remarks on this clonotype: At one end, the junction sequence differs from germline, possibly due to a read error. The V gene is TRBV20-1, the J gene TRBJ2-6; 7 bases are shared with TRBD1. The germline gives CDR1 DFQATT, CDR2 SNEGSKA (reference sequence). This CDR3 spans 16 amino acids. CDR3 region: CSARDVGTAGANVLTF. CDR3 bases: TGCAGTGCCAGAGACGTCGGGACAGCTGGGGCCAACGTCCTGACTTTC.

The gene calls are TRBV6-5 and TRBJ2-1, with a weak D call TRBD2 (6 bases). V shed 2 bases and J shed 0 bases, with 11 bases lying between them. The CDR3 extends over 16 amino acids. Germline CDR1 MNHEY, CDR2 SVGAGI. CDR3 sequence (DNA): TGTGCCAGCAGTTACGGGACTCAAAGCTCCTACAATGAGCAGTTCTTC. Protein product: CASSYGTQSSYNEQFF.